These T cell receptor beta chains were read from a single sample in a study of radiotherapy plus CTLA-4 blockade in lung cancer. TCRdb's table, derived via immunoSEQ multiplex PCR, lists solely in-frame clones and lacks some. The sample records over 75,000 clones, roughly four fifths being singletons. The sample was peripheral blood, taken from a patient treated with radiotherapy plus ipilimumab. Receptor source: a human donor with non-small cell lung cancer who had stable disease on radiotherapy plus ipilimumab. Each CDR3 is given with its conserved first and last residue. The order of the fields is V gene, J gene, clone size, D gene, CDR3 DNA, CDR3 protein. The D gene is left open where the match is weak. Clone size is shown for a subset of rows, as once, few, many or a class of expanded clone.

v_call: TRBV18; j_call: TRBJ1-4; clone_size: once; d_call: TRBD1; cdr3_nt: TGTGCCAGCTCACCACCTGAGAGGGGGCGAAGTAATGAAAAACTGTTTTTT; cdr3_aa: CASSPPERGRSNEKLFF
v_call: TRBV19; j_call: TRBJ2-3; clone_size: few; d_call: -; cdr3_nt: TGTGCCAGTAGTATAACAGATACGCAGTATTTT; cdr3_aa: CASSITDTQYF
v_call: TRBV2; j_call: TRBJ2-7; clone_size: once; d_call: -; cdr3_nt: TGTGCCAGCAGTGTCCAGCGTTCCTACGAGCAGTACTTC; cdr3_aa: CASSVQRSYEQYF
v_call: TRBV15; j_call: TRBJ2-7; clone_size: -; d_call: TRBD1; cdr3_nt: TGTGCCACCAGCCGGAAACAGGGGAGAACCCCCTACGAGCAGTACTTC; cdr3_aa: CATSRKQGRTPYEQYF
v_call: TRBV6-5; j_call: TRBJ1-6; clone_size: once; d_call: -; cdr3_nt: TGTGCCTCGTCAGGGGAGAGGAATTCACCCCTCCACTTT; cdr3_aa: CASSGERNSPLHF
v_call: TRBV7-2; j_call: TRBJ1-2; clone_size: -; d_call: TRBD1; cdr3_nt: TGTGCCAGCAGCAGGGACAGGGAGGCTGGCTACACCTTC; cdr3_aa: CASSRDREAGYTF
v_call: TRBV6-1; j_call: TRBJ2-1; clone_size: -; d_call: TRBD2; cdr3_nt: TGTGCCAGCAGTGAATCAAAACTAGCGGGAGTTGAAGATGAGCAGTTCTTC; cdr3_aa: CASSESKLAGVEDEQFF
v_call: TRBV27; j_call: TRBJ2-1; clone_size: -; d_call: -; cdr3_nt: TGTGCCAGCAGTTTATCTGGCCCCAATGAGCAGTTCTTC; cdr3_aa: CASSLSGPNEQFF
v_call: TRBV19; j_call: TRBJ1-6; clone_size: -; d_call: TRBD1; cdr3_nt: TGTGCCAGTACCGCGGACAGGGGACGGTCACCCCTCCACTTT; cdr3_aa: CASTADRGRSPLHF
v_call: TRBV27; j_call: TRBJ1-1; clone_size: -; d_call: TRBD1; cdr3_nt: TGTGCCAGCAGTCTCAGACAGGGCTGGTTGCGGGACACTGAAGCTTTCTTT; cdr3_aa: CASSLRQGWLRDTEAFF
v_call: TRBV30; j_call: TRBJ2-5; clone_size: -; d_call: -; cdr3_nt: TGTGCCTGGAAACTCCTTGAAGAGACCCAGTACTTC; cdr3_aa: CAWKLLEETQYF
v_call: TRBV5-5; j_call: TRBJ1-5; clone_size: -; d_call: -; cdr3_nt: TGTGCCAGCAGGCTTGGGCAGGGAAGCAATCAGCCCCAGCATTTT; cdr3_aa: CASRLGQGSNQPQHF
v_call: TRBV6-4; j_call: TRBJ2-7; clone_size: -; d_call: TRBD2; cdr3_nt: TGTGCCAGCAGTGAGTTAGCGGGGGGCCCGTACGAGCAGTACTTC; cdr3_aa: CASSELAGGPYEQYF
v_call: TRBV10-1; j_call: TRBJ1-5; clone_size: -; d_call: -; cdr3_nt: TGCGCCAGCAGTCCCATTGGGGATCAGCCCCAGCATTTT; cdr3_aa: CASSPIGDQPQHF
v_call: TRBV28; j_call: TRBJ2-7; clone_size: -; d_call: -; cdr3_nt: TGTGCCAGCACCTCGACAAAAGGGATCCGCTACGAGCAGTACTTC; cdr3_aa: CASTSTKGIRYEQYF
v_call: TRBV14; j_call: TRBJ2-1; clone_size: -; d_call: TRBD2; cdr3_nt: TGTGCCAGCAGCCAAAACCTAGCGGATATTGAGCAGTTCTTC; cdr3_aa: CASSQNLADIEQFF
v_call: TRBV19; j_call: TRBJ2-1; clone_size: -; d_call: TRBD2; cdr3_nt: TGTGCCAGTAGTTTTAGCGGGAGGGCCTCGGGGAATGAGCAGTTCTTC; cdr3_aa: CASSFSGRASGNEQFF
v_call: TRBV15; j_call: TRBJ2-1; clone_size: -; d_call: -; cdr3_nt: TGTGCCACCAGCAGAGATTTGCCCGGAACCTACAATGAGCAGTTCTTC; cdr3_aa: CATSRDLPGTYNEQFF
v_call: TRBV18; j_call: TRBJ2-1; clone_size: -; d_call: -; cdr3_nt: TGTGCCAGCTCACCCGAGGGCCCTTATGAGCAGTTCTTC; cdr3_aa: CASSPEGPYEQFF
v_call: TRBV21-1; j_call: TRBJ2-7; clone_size: -; d_call: -; cdr3_nt: TGTGCCAGCAGCAAAAACCGACAGGACCCCCACGAGCAGTACTTC; cdr3_aa: CASSKNRQDPHEQYF
v_call: TRBV7-8; j_call: TRBJ1-5; clone_size: -; d_call: -; cdr3_nt: TGTGCCAGCAGCCGAGGGGGGGGTGTGGGACAGCCCCAGCATTTT; cdr3_aa: CASSRGGGVGQPQHF
v_call: TRBV7-2; j_call: TRBJ2-1; clone_size: -; d_call: TRBD2; cdr3_nt: TGTGCCAGCAGCTTATGGGCTAGCGGGGGGGGACAGTTCTTC; cdr3_aa: CASSLWASGGGQFF
v_call: TRBV28; j_call: TRBJ1-6; clone_size: -; d_call: TRBD1; cdr3_nt: TGTGCCAGCAGTTTACCCCCGGGACAGGGAAGGGGTTCACCCCTCCACTTT; cdr3_aa: CASSLPPGQGRGSPLHF
v_call: TRBV28; j_call: TRBJ1-2; clone_size: -; d_call: -; cdr3_nt: TGTGCCAGCAGAGCCCCGGCCGGATCTACGAGGGGCTACACCTTC; cdr3_aa: CASRAPAGSTRGYTF
v_call: TRBV27; j_call: TRBJ2-7; clone_size: once; d_call: TRBD2; cdr3_nt: TGTGCCAGCAGTCCGGGACTAGCGGGGGGCCGCTACTACGAGCAGTACTTC; cdr3_aa: CASSPGLAGGRYYEQYF
v_call: TRBV5-1; j_call: TRBJ2-5; clone_size: -; d_call: -; cdr3_nt: TGCGCCAGCAGCTTGGTGGGAGTAGGCTCTCAAGAGACCCAGTACTTC; cdr3_aa: CASSLVGVGSQETQYF
v_call: TRBV7-2; j_call: TRBJ2-7; clone_size: -; d_call: -; cdr3_nt: TGTGCCAGCAGCTTAAACAGGGCCGAGCAGTACTTC; cdr3_aa: CASSLNRAEQYF
v_call: TRBV27; j_call: TRBJ2-7; clone_size: -; d_call: -; cdr3_nt: TGTGCCAGCAGTTTCGGGTCCACGTACGAGCAGTACTTC; cdr3_aa: CASSFGSTYEQYF
v_call: TRBV18; j_call: TRBJ2-4; clone_size: -; d_call: -; cdr3_nt: TGTGCCAGCTCACCAGCGGGGAACAAAAACATTCAGTACTTC; cdr3_aa: CASSPAGNKNIQYF
v_call: TRBV9; j_call: TRBJ2-4; clone_size: -; d_call: TRBD1; cdr3_nt: TGTGCCAGCAGCCCCCGACAGGGGGCGGAATCCAAAAACATTCAGTACTTC; cdr3_aa: CASSPRQGAESKNIQYF
v_call: TRBV7-8; j_call: TRBJ2-4; clone_size: -; d_call: -; cdr3_nt: TGTGCCAGCAGTTCCCGGTGGGAGCTAGCCAAAAACATTCAGTACTTC; cdr3_aa: CASSSRWELAKNIQYF
v_call: TRBV6-4; j_call: TRBJ1-3; clone_size: -; d_call: -; cdr3_nt: TGTGCCAGCAGTGAGGCAGGATCCTCTGGAAACACCATATATTTT; cdr3_aa: CASSEAGSSGNTIYF
v_call: TRBV2; j_call: TRBJ1-6; clone_size: -; d_call: -; cdr3_nt: TGTGCCAGCAGTGAAGCAGGCAGGCCACATAATTCACCCCTCCACTTT; cdr3_aa: CASSEAGRPHNSPLHF
v_call: TRBV5-1; j_call: TRBJ2-7; clone_size: -; d_call: -; cdr3_nt: TGCGCCAGCAGCTTGGATACAGGATCCTACGAGCAGTACTTC; cdr3_aa: CASSLDTGSYEQYF
v_call: TRBV27; j_call: TRBJ2-2; clone_size: -; d_call: -; cdr3_nt: TGTGCCAGCAGTTTATCTGGGCGCAACACCGGGGAGCTGTTTTTT; cdr3_aa: CASSLSGRNTGELFF
v_call: TRBV11-3; j_call: TRBJ1-1; clone_size: once; d_call: -; cdr3_nt: TGTGCCAGCAGCTTAGCTGGGGGGGGCACTGAAGCTTTCTTT; cdr3_aa: CASSLAGGGTEAFF